The 19 T cell receptor beta chains listed next were all sequenced from one sample in a study of blood T cell repertoires in COVID-19. Clones were read by immunoSEQ multiplex PCR, and TCRdb kept only the in-frame ones, dropping some. This table has about 220,000 clones, approximately 85% appearing once. Source material: peripheral blood. These receptors all come from a woman in her seventies with COVID-19, enrolled during active disease.

The chain links TRBV19 to TRBJ1-4, with 7 bases lining up with TRBD1. J gave up 7 bases and V 7 bases, and 9 bases lay outside the gene matches. The CDR3 is made up of 14 amino acids. CDR1 is LNHDA and CDR2 is SQIVND in the germline V gene (reference sequence). CDR3 sequence reads: CASTHPGQTEKLFF. The CDR3 nucleotides read TGTGCCAGTACCCACCCGGGACAGACTGAAAAACTGTTTTTT.

V and J are TRBV5-6 and TRBJ2-3, with TRBD1 identical over 9 bases. Germline V gene sequence: CDR1 SGHDT, CDR2 YYEEEE. This CDR3 comprises 17 residues. J gave up 1 base and V 0 bases, and 6 bases lay outside the gene matches. CDR3 DNA: TGTGCCAGCAGCTTGGAGGGACAGGGAGTCGGCACAGATACGCAGTATTTT. It encodes CASSLEGQGVGTDTQYF.

V gene TRBV6-6 combines with J gene TRBJ2-7, with TRBD2 identical over 11 bases. There are 15 residues in the CDR3. The V gene's germline CDR1 is MNHNY and CDR2 SVGAGI (reference sequence). J gave up 0 bases and V 5 bases, and 3 bases lay outside the gene matches. The CDR3 reads CASSLTSGSSYEQYF. CDR3 sequence (DNA): TGTGCCAGCAGTCTCACTAGCGGGAGCTCCTACGAGCAGTACTTC.

V and J are TRBV19 and TRBJ2-1, with D possibly matching TRBD2 (6 bases). Germline-derived CDR1 and CDR2 are LNHDA and SQIVND (reference sequence). This CDR3 is 16 amino acids long. V lost 4 bases and J 6 bases, leaving 19 bases between the germline ends. The CDR3 DNA sequence: TGTGCCAGTAGTAATCTCCACGGGAGAACATTCAATGAGCAGTTCTTC. As protein: CASSNLHGRTFNEQFF. The variable domain in full, completed from reference TRBV19 and TRBJ2-1, reads DGGITQSPKYLFRKEGQNVTLSCEQNLNHDAMYWYRQDPGQGLRLIYYSQIVNDFQKGDIAEGYSVSREKKESFPLTVTSAQKNPTAFYLCASSNLHGRTFNEQFFGPGTRLTVL.

This clone was seen once. CDR3 residues: CASSEYGVGTDTQYF. The CDR3 DNA sequence: TGTGCCAGCAGCGAATACGGGGTAGGCACAGATACGCAGTATTTT. V and J are TRBV14 and TRBJ2-3, with D perhaps matching TRBD2 (5 bases). The CDR3 is 15 amino acids. The germline V and J ends were trimmed by 5 bases and 1 base, with 13 bases remaining between them. Germline CDR1 and CDR2: SGHDN and FVKESK.

The chain employs TRBV6-2 or TRBV6-3 and TRBJ2-7; D is perhaps TRBD2 (6 bases). This CDR3 spans 16 amino acids. Deletions cut 0 bases from V and 2 bases from J, with 14 bases between. CDR1 and CDR2 from the germline V gene are MNHEY and SVGEGT. The CDR3 region is CASSYSIAEQAYEQYF. The CDR3 DNA is TGTGCCAGCAGTTACTCAATAGCGGAGCAGGCCTACGAGCAGTACTTC.

The chain links TRBV29-1 to TRBJ2-1; perhaps TRBD1 as D (6 bases). V was trimmed by 6 bases and J by 5 bases, leaving 14 bases between them. This CDR3 comprises 13 residues. From germline, CDR1 is SQVTM and CDR2 ANQGSEA. CDR3 amino acids: CSVRDTKHNEQFF. In DNA form, the CDR3 reads TGCAGCGTCCGGGACACAAAACACAATGAGCAGTTCTTC.

V is TRBV6-6 and J is TRBJ1-3; no firm D call. The CDR3 has 17 residues. CDR1 and CDR2 from the germline V gene are MNHNY and SVGAGI (reference sequence). Trimming pared 5 bases from V and 0 bases from J, leaving 17 bases between. CDR3 amino acids: CASSHGTRSDSGNTIYF. Here the CDR3 DNA reads TGTGCCAGCAGTCACGGAACCAGGTCCGACTCTGGAAACACCATATATTTT.

The chain is built from TRBV29-1 and TRBJ1-2; unclear D gene. Germline V gives CDR1 SQVTM, CDR2 ANQGSEA. The CDR3 covers 12 residues. With 3 bases removed from V and 7 bases from J, the gap between germline ends came to 12 bases. The CDR3: CSVDFEPAGYTF. In DNA form, the CDR3 reads TGCAGCGTTGATTTTGAGCCCGCTGGCTACACCTTC.

This chain connects TRBV6-5 to TRBJ1-2; D is ambiguous. The germline V and J ends were trimmed by 4 bases and 7 bases, with 16 bases remaining between them. This CDR3 is built from 14 residues. Germline V CDR1 and CDR2: MNHEY, SVGAGI. The CDR3 region is CASSSRDGSGGYTF. CDR3 DNA sequence: TGTGCCAGCAGTTCCCGCGACGGGTCTGGTGGCTACACCTTC.

This rearrangement joins TRBV19 to TRBJ1-3; 9 positions agree with TRBD1. Losses at the gene ends were 7 bases for V and 2 bases for J; bases not matched to a gene: 6. The germline V gene encodes CDR1 LNHDA and CDR2 SQIVND (reference sequence). The CDR3 contains 15 residues. The CDR3 loop is CASTRGTGTGNTIYF. The CDR3 bases are TGTGCCAGTACCCGTGGGACAGGGACTGGAAACACCATATATTTT. Variable domain in full (rest from reference TRBV19 and TRBJ1-3): DGGITQSPKYLFRKEGQNVTLSCEQNLNHDAMYWYRQDPGQGLRLIYYSQIVNDFQKGDIAEGYSVSREKKESFPLTVTSAQKNPTAFYLCASTRGTGTGNTIYFGEGSWLTVV.

The rearrangement joins TRBV9 to TRBJ2-3; the match to TRBD2 covers 11 bases. V lost 2 bases, J lost 3 bases, and 2 bases stayed unmatched. Germline CDR1 reads SGDLS; CDR2 reads YYNGEE. The CDR3 length is 15 residues. CDR3: CASSVSGGVTDTQYF. The CDR3 bases are TGTGCCAGCAGCGTTAGCGGGGGGGTAACAGATACGCAGTATTTT.

This clone appeared a single time. This chain's CDR3 is CASSSSRGQPQHF. CDR3 sequence (DNA): TGTGCCAGCAGTTCGAGCAGGGGTCAGCCCCAGCATTTT. The rearrangement links TRBV6-5 to TRBJ1-5, with a tentative D call TRBD1 (6 bases). The germline CDR1 and CDR2 sequences are MNHEY and SVGAGI. This CDR3 comprises 13 residues. V lost 4 bases and J 6 bases, leaving 10 bases between the germline ends.

The V gene is TRBV5-1, the J gene TRBJ2-6, with TRBD1 matching 9 bases. The CDR3 covers 20 residues. Germline CDR1 and CDR2: SGHRS and YFSETQ. V dropped 3 bases and J dropped 3; count of bases not matched to a gene: 16. The CDR3 coding sequence is TGCGCCAGCAGCTCCCCACCGGGACAGGGAACACGAGATGGGGCCAACGTCCTGACTTTC. It yields the protein CASSSPPGQGTRDGANVLTF.

This rearrangement joins TRBV11-3 to TRBJ2-6; 7 bases are a match to TRBD1. This CDR3 region has 16 residues. Germline loops: CDR1 SGHNT, CDR2 YENEEA. Trimming took 5 bases from V and 0 from J; bases not matched to a gene: 4. The CDR3 nucleotides read TGTGCCAGCAGCAGACAGGGCTCCTCTGGGGCCAACGTCCTGACTTTC. Translated, it gives CASSRQGSSGANVLTF.

This clone was seen only a few times. This sequence joins TRBV7-2 and TRBJ2-3; unclear D gene. Deletions cut 2 bases from V and 3 bases from J, with 6 bases between. The CDR3 is 13 amino acids. CDR1 and CDR2 from the germline V gene are SGHTA and FQGNSA. CDR3 protein: CASSLTETDTQYF. Written as DNA, the CDR3 is TGTGCCAGCAGCTTAACAGAAACAGATACGCAGTATTTT.

This clone appeared once. The chain combines TRBV3-1 (or the pseudogene TRBV3-2) with TRBJ2-1; 10 bases match TRBD1. The CDR3 has 21 residues. Germline CDR1 reads LGHDT; CDR2 reads YNNKEL (reference sequence). The V segment lost 0 bases and the J segment 8 bases; nucleotides outside the gene matches: 22. CDR3 sequence: CASSQEPGQGGIGGGRDEQFF. The CDR3 nucleotides read TGTGCCAGCAGCCAAGAACCAGGACAGGGGGGAATCGGAGGGGGCCGCGATGAGCAGTTCTTC.

There are a few counts of this clone. V and J are TRBV7-3 and TRBJ1-1, with 8 bases identical to TRBD1. Trimming removed 5 bases from V and 1 base from J; junction bases left unmatched: 3. The CDR3 covers 14 residues. Germline V CDR1 and CDR2: SGHTA, FQGTGA. The CDR3, as DNA: TGTGCCAGCAGCCCCGGACAGGGGAACACTGAAGCTTTCTTT. Its protein is CASSPGQGNTEAFF.

The chain couples TRBV9 to TRBJ2-5; D is possibly TRBD1 (6 bases). Germline-derived CDR1 and CDR2 are SGDLS and YYNGEE. The CDR3 totals 15 residues. With 6 bases removed from V and 1 base from J, the gap between germline ends came to 16 bases. In DNA form, the CDR3 reads TGTGCCAGCACTCGTAGAGGACAGACCCAAGAGACCCAGTACTTC. Translated, it gives CASTRRGQTQETQYF.